The next 20 T cell receptor beta chains were all read from a single sample in a study of blood T cell repertoires in COVID-19. Repertoires were generated with immunoSEQ multiplex PCR, while TCRdb's copy carries only in-frame clones and drops some. The profile shows approximately 210,000 clones, roughly 85% of them singletons. What was sequenced was peripheral blood. The receptors were sampled from a woman between 70 and 85 years old with active or convalescent COVID-19.

The chain carries TRBV5-1 and TRBJ2-1, with TRBD2 matching over 14 bases. V was pared by 3 bases and J by 7 bases, with 3 bases of the junction left unmatched. Germline V CDR1 and CDR2: SGHRS, YFSETQ. The CDR3 runs to 15 residues. The CDR3 nucleotides read TGCGCCAGCAGCTCTGGGACTAGCGGGAGAAATGAGCAGTTCTTC. Translating it yields CASSSGTSGRNEQFF.

V and J are TRBV9 and TRBJ2-7; possibly TRBD2 for D (6 bases). Germline assignment: CDR1 SGDLS and CDR2 YYNGEE. V gave up 3 bases and J gave up 7 bases, with 20 bases separating them. The CDR3 runs to 15 residues. The CDR3 loop reads CASSGALGPEGEQYF. As DNA, the CDR3 is TGTGCCAGCAGCGGGGCCCTGGGTCCGGAGGGGGAGCAGTACTTC.

The chain is built from TRBV28 and TRBJ1-5, with 9 bases matching TRBD1. Germline CDR1 and CDR2: MDHEN and SYDVKM. The CDR3 has 15 amino acids. J lost 1 base, V lost 5 bases, and 3 bases had no gene match. The CDR3 reads CASSVTGGSNQPQHF. DNA of the CDR3: TGTGCCAGCAGTGTGACAGGGGGGAGCAATCAGCCCCAGCATTTT.

This clone was seen a handful of times. The junction departs from the called germline gene at one end, perhaps through a read error. The chain couples TRBV10-3 to TRBJ1-2, with TRBD1 as a possible D gene (5 bases). Germline lookup yields CDR1 ENHRY and CDR2 SYGVKD. This CDR3 comprises 12 residues. The CDR3 is CATETVNSGYTF. CDR3 coding DNA: TGTGCCACCGAGACAGTTAACTCTGGCTACACCTTC.

V and J are TRBV28 and TRBJ2-1; 12 bases are shared with TRBD2. With V trimmed by 6 bases and J by 1 base, 4 bases remained unmatched. Germline V lookup: CDR1 MDHEN, CDR2 SYDVKM. The CDR3 totals 16 residues. In nucleotides, the CDR3 is TGTGCCAGCAGGACTAGCGGGAGTGGATCCTACAATGAGCAGTTCTTC. Its protein product is CASRTSGSGSYNEQFF.

This chain connects TRBV11-1 to TRBJ2-7, with TRBD1 matching 10 bases. After removal of 6 bases from V and 4 bases from J, the junction contained 9 bases not matched to a gene. The germline CDR1 and CDR2 sequences are SGHAT and FQDESV (reference sequence). The CDR3 runs to 15 residues. CDR3 in amino acids: CASSPDPGQGYEQYF. CDR3 sequence (DNA): TGTGCCAGCAGTCCAGACCCGGGACAGGGGTACGAGCAGTACTTC. Full variable domain (missing parts from reference TRBV11-1 and TRBJ2-7): EAEVAQSPRYKITEKSQAVAFWCDPISGHATLYWYRQILGQGPELLVQFQDESVVDDSQLPKDRFSAERLKGVDSTLKIQPAELGDSAMYLCASSPDPGQGYEQYFGPGTRLTVT.

This clone was counted a few times. The chain combines TRBV4-2 with TRBJ1-1; maybe TRBD1 (6 bases). V lost 5 bases, J lost 1 base, and 14 bases lay in between. The CDR3 is 15 residues long. Germline V lookup: CDR1 LGHNA, CDR2 YNFKEQ. The CDR3 bases are TGTGCCAGCAGCAGAAGTCCAGGGGAGAACACTGAAGCTTTCTTT. Protein: CASSRSPGENTEAFF.

This clone has only a few counts. V is TRBV9 and J is TRBJ2-5; D possibly corresponds to TRBD2 (6 bases). Germline CDR1 is SGDLS and CDR2 is YYNGEE. With 0 bases removed from V and 2 bases from J, the gap between germline ends came to 8 bases. This CDR3 is built from 14 residues. The CDR3 nucleotides are TGTGCCAGCAGCGTAGATGGGACTCAAGAGACCCAGTACTTC. It is translated as CASSVDGTQETQYF.

The V gene is TRBV7-2, the J gene TRBJ1-1; D perhaps matches TRBD1 (5 bases). With 2 bases removed from V and 6 bases from J, the gap between germline ends came to 22 bases. Per the germline V gene, CDR1 is SGHTA and CDR2 is FQGNSA. The CDR3 has 17 residues. CDR3 region: CASSLPLRGTRRAEAFF. In nucleotides, the CDR3 is TGTGCCAGCAGCTTACCTCTCCGGGGGACCCGACGGGCTGAAGCTTTCTTT. The full variable domain, with the rest looked up from reference TRBV7-2 and TRBJ1-1, is GAGVSQSPSNKVTEKGKDVELRCDPISGHTALYWYRQSLGQGLEFLIYFQGNSAPDKSGLPSDRFSAERTGGSVSTLTIQRTQQEDSAVYLCASSLPLRGTRRAEAFFGQGTRLTVV.

This rearrangement joins TRBV5-1 to TRBJ2-2, with D maybe TRBD1 (5 bases). Per the germline V gene, CDR1 is SGHRS and CDR2 is YFSETQ. Deletions cut 0 bases from V and 6 bases from J, with 15 bases between. This CDR3 spans 16 amino acids. The CDR3 DNA is TGCGCCAGCAGCTTGGCCTGGGCAGGGTCGCCCGGGGAGCTGTTTTTT. Its protein product is CASSLAWAGSPGELFF.

This clone was counted between two and nine times. V and J are TRBV6-1 and TRBJ1-4; 9 bases match TRBD1. The junction had 15 bases not matched to a gene; V was cut back by 4 bases and J by 6 bases. Germline V gene data show CDR1 as MNHNS and CDR2 as SASEGT. CDR3 size: 18 residues. The CDR3 DNA reads as TGTGCCAGCAGTGCAATATCGGGACGCCGGACAGGGGATGAAAAACTGTTTTTT. Its protein product is CASSAISGRRTGDEKLFF.

V and J are TRBV24-1 and TRBJ2-1; 14 bases match TRBD2. Germline assignment: CDR1 KGHDR and CDR2 SFDVKD. V lost 4 bases and J lost 7; bases outside the gene matches: 8. There are 17 residues in the CDR3. This CDR3 reads CATSDSTSGRASNEQFF. The CDR3 region has the DNA TGTGCCACCAGTGACTCGACTAGCGGGAGGGCCTCGAATGAGCAGTTCTTC.

The rearrangement links TRBV7-9 to TRBJ1-4; D might be TRBD1 (5 bases). V lost 7 bases and J lost 5, with 17 bases in between. The CDR3 consists of 15 residues. Germline V lookup: CDR1 SEHNR, CDR2 FQNEAQ (reference sequence). The CDR3 sequence is CASIPPGLPNEKLFF. The CDR3 region has the DNA TGTGCCAGCATCCCGCCGGGACTGCCGAATGAAAAACTGTTTTTT. The entire variable domain, with the rest obtained from reference TRBV7-9 and TRBJ1-4, is as follows: DTGVSQNPRHKITKRGQNVTFRCDPISEHNRLYWYRQTLGQGPEFLTYFQNEAQLEKSRLLSDRFSAERPKGSFSTLEIQRTEQGDSAMYLCASIPPGLPNEKLFFGSGTQLSVL.

This clone was recorded a few times. The chain recombines TRBV7-3 with TRBJ2-5, with D possibly matching TRBD1 (5 bases). V lost 5 bases and J lost 5, with 15 bases in between. The CDR3 totals 14 residues. The germline V gene has CDR1 SGHTA and CDR2 FQGTGA. The CDR3 sequence is CASSPLGAGETQYF. As DNA, the CDR3 is TGTGCCAGCAGCCCCTTAGGGGCAGGCGAGACCCAGTACTTC.

The rearrangement uses TRBV7-2 and TRBJ2-7; a weak D match, TRBD1 (6 bases). The V end lost 5 bases, the J end lost 2 bases, and 10 bases lay between the germline ends. The germline V gene has CDR1 SGHTA and CDR2 FQGNSA. The CDR3 is 13 amino acids. CDR3: CASSKDSTYEQYF. The CDR3 DNA is TGTGCCAGCAGCAAGGACAGTACCTACGAGCAGTACTTC.

The rearrangement uses TRBV19 and TRBJ1-3; the D gene is possibly TRBD1 (5 bases). The CDR3 length is 15 residues. The V end lost 8 bases, the J end lost 0 bases, and 14 bases lay between the germline ends. Germline CDR1 and CDR2: LNHDA and SQIVND (reference sequence). CDR3 bases: TGTGCCAGTTTGGGTCCCGGGGGCTCTGGAAACACCATATATTTT. It codes for CASLGPGGSGNTIYF. The full variable domain, its missing parts supplied by reference TRBV19 and TRBJ1-3, is DGGITQSPKYLFRKEGQNVTLSCEQNLNHDAMYWYRQDPGQGLRLIYYSQIVNDFQKGDIAEGYSVSREKKESFPLTVTSAQKNPTAFYLCASLGPGGSGNTIYFGEGSWLTVV.

This clone was picked up a small number of times. The chain carries TRBV5-5 and TRBJ1-5, with unresolved D. The germline gives CDR1 SGHKS, CDR2 YYEKEE (reference sequence). The V end was cut by 1 base, the J end by 3 bases, with 5 bases between. The CDR3 runs 13 residues. CDR3 amino acids: CASSLTVNQPQHF. The CDR3 coding sequence is TGTGCCAGCAGCTTGACGGTCAATCAGCCCCAGCATTTT.

V and J are TRBV3-1 (or the pseudogene TRBV3-2) and TRBJ2-5; the D is unclear. V lost 6 bases and J 4 bases, leaving 3 bases between the germline ends. Looked up from germline, CDR1 is LGHDT and CDR2 is YNNKEL (reference sequence). This CDR3 contains 10 residues. The CDR3 region is CASRAETQYF. Here the CDR3 DNA reads TGTGCCAGCAGGGCAGAGACCCAGTACTTC.

This sequence joins TRBV5-6 and TRBJ1-4; D is unclear. Trimming took 3 bases from V and 8 from J, leaving 17 bases between them. The CDR3 totals 15 residues. CDR1 SGHDT and CDR2 YYEEEE come from the germline V gene. This CDR3 reads CASSSQGSGGEKLFF. CDR3 DNA sequence: TGTGCCAGCAGCTCGCAAGGGTCCGGCGGGGAAAAACTGTTTTTT.

J is TRBJ2-3 and V is TRBV4-1; 8 nucleotides line up with TRBD2. V shed 9 bases, J shed 2 bases, and the junction held 10 bases outside the gene matches. The CDR3 loop spans 15 amino acids. CDR1 is MGHRA and CDR2 is YSYEKL in the germline V gene. The CDR3 DNA follows: TGCGCCAGTCTTTTTCCGGGACTAGACACAGATACGCAGTATTTT. It translates to CASLFPGLDTDTQYF.